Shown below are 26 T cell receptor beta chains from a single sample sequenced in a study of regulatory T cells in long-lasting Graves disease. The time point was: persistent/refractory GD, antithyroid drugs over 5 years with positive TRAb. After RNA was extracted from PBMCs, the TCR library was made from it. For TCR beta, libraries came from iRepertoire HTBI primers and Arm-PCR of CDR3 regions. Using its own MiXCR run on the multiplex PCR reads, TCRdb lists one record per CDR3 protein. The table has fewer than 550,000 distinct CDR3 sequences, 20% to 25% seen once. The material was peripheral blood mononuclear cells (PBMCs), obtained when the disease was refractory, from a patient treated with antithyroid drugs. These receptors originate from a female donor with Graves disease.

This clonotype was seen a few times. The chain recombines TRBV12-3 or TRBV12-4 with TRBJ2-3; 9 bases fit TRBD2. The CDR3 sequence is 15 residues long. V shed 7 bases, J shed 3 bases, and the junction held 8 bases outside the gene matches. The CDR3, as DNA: TGTGCCAGCACTTGGCTAGCGGGAAATACAGATACGCAGTATTTT. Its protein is CASTWLAGNTDTQYF.

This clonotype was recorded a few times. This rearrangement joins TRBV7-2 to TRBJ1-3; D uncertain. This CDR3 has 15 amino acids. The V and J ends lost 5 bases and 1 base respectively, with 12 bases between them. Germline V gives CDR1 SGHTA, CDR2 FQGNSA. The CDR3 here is CASSPWSGSGNTIYF. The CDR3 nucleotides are TGTGCCAGCAGCCCCTGGTCGGGTTCTGGAAACACCATATATTTT.

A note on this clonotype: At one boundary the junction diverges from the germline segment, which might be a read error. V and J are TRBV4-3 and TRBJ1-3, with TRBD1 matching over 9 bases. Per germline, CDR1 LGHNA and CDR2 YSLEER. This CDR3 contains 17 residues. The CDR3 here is CANSQAAGTGIGNTIYF. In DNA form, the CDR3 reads TGCGCCAACAGCCAGGCAGCCGGGACAGGGATCGGAAACACCATATATTTT.

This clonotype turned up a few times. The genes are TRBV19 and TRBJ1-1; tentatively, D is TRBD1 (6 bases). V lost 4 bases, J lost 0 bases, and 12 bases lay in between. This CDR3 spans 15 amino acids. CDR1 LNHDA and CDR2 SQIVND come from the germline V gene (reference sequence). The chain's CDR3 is CASSNRQEMNTEAFF. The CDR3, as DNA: TGTGCCAGTAGTAACCGACAGGAAATGAACACTGAAGCTTTCTTT.

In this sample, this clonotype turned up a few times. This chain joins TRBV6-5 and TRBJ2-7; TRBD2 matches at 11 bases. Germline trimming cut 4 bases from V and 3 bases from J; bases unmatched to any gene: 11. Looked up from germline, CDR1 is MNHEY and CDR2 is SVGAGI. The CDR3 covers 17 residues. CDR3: CASSFTGTSGSHYEQYF. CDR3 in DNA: TGTGCCAGCAGTTTCACCGGGACTAGCGGTTCGCACTACGAGCAGTACTTC.

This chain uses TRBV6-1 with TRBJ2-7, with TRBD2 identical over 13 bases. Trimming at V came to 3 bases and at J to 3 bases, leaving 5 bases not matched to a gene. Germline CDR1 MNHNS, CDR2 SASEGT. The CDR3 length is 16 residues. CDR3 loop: CASSETSGRPNYEQYF. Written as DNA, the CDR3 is TGTGCCAGCAGTGAGACTAGCGGGAGGCCAAACTACGAGCAGTACTTC.

In DNA, the CDR3 is TGTGCCAGCAGGGACGGGGGACTAGCGACCTACAATGAGCAGTTCTTC. This sequence encodes CASRDGGLATYNEQFF. This sequence joins TRBV28 and TRBJ2-1, with 10 bases that match TRBD2. This CDR3 has 16 amino acids. V was pared by 6 bases and J by 2 bases, with 7 bases of the junction left unmatched. Per the germline V gene, CDR1 is MDHEN and CDR2 is SYDVKM.

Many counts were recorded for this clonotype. The CDR3 region is CASSEGQNGSYEQYF. CDR3 nucleotide sequence: TGTGCCAGCAGTGAGGGACAGAACGGCTCCTACGAGCAGTACTTC. The genes are TRBV25-1 and TRBJ2-7; TRBD1 matches 7 bases. The CDR3 runs to 15 residues. The junction had 5 bases not matched to a gene; V was cut back by 3 bases and J by 0 bases. Germline CDR1 reads MGHDK; CDR2 reads SYGVNS.

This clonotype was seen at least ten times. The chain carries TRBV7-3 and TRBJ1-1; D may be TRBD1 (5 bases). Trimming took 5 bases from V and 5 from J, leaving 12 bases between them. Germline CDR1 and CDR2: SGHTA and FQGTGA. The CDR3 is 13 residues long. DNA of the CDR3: TGTGCCAGCAGCCCCGGGGGAAAGACTGAAGCTTTCTTT. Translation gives CASSPGGKTEAFF. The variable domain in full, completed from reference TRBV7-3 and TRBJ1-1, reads GAGVSQTPSNKVTEKGKYVELRCDPISGHTALYWYRQSLGQGPEFLIYFQGTGAADDSGLPNDRFFAVRPEGSVSTLKIQRTERGDSAVYLCASSPGGKTEAFFGQGTRLTVV.

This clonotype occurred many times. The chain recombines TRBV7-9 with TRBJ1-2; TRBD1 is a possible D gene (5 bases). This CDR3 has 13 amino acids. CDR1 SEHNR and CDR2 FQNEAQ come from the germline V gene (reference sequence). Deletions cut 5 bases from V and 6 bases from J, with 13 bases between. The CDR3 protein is CASSDGQRHGYTF. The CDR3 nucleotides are TGTGCCAGCAGCGATGGACAAAGGCATGGCTACACCTTC.

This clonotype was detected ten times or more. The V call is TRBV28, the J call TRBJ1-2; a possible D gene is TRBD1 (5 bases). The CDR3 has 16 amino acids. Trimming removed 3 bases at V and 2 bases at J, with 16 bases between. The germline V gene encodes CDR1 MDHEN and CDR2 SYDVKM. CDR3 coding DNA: TGTGCCAGCAGTTTTATTGGGGCCTCGGGGAACTATGGCTACACCTTC. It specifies CASSFIGASGNYGYTF.

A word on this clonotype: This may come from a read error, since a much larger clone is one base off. CDR3 nucleotides: TGTGCCAACAGCCTTGATTCCCACACCGGGGAGCTGTTTTTT. Translation: CANSLDSHTGELFF. The chain carries TRBV11-2 and TRBJ2-2; unclear D gene. This CDR3 is built from 14 residues. Germline loops: CDR1 SGHAT, CDR2 FQNNGV.

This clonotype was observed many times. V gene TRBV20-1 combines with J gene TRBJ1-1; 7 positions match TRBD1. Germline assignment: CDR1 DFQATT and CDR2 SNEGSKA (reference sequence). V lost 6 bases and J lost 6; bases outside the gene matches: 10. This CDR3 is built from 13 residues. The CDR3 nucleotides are TGCAGTGCCATGGGACAGCTGATGTCTGAAGCTTTCTTT. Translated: CSAMGQLMSEAFF.

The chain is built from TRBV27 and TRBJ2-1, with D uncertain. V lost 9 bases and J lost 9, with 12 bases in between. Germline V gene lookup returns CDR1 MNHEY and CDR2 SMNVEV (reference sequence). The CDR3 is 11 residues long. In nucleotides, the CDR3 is TGTGCCAGTGGAACTTCGAGTGAGCAGTTCTTC. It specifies CASGTSSEQFF.

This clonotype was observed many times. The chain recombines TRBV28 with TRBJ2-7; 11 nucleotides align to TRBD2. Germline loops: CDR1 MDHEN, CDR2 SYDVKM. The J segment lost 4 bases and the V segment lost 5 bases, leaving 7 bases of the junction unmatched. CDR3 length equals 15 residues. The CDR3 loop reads CASSPRLAGKYEQYF. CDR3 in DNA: TGTGCCAGCAGTCCCCGACTAGCGGGGAAATACGAGCAGTACTTC.

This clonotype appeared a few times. This CDR3 reads CASSGSDFYGYTF. For the CDR3, the DNA is TGCGCCAGCAGCGGGTCGGACTTCTATGGCTACACCTTC. J is TRBJ1-2 and V is TRBV5-1; D unclear. V was shortened by 4 bases and J by 4 bases, with 11 bases between the two germline ends. This CDR3 region has 13 residues. The germline gives CDR1 SGHRS, CDR2 YFSETQ.

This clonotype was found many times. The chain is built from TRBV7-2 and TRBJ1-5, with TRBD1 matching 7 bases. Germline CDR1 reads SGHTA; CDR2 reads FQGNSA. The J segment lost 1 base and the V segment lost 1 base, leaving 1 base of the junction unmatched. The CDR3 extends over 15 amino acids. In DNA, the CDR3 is TGTGCCAGCAGCTTAGGACAGGGCAGCAATCAGCCCCAGCATTTT. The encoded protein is CASSLGQGSNQPQHF. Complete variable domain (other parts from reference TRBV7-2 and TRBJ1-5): GAGVSQSPSNKVTEKGKDVELRCDPISGHTALYWYRQSLGQGLEFLIYFQGNSAPDKSGLPSDRFSAERTGGSVSTLTIQRTQQEDSAVYLCASSLGQGSNQPQHFGDGTRLSIL.

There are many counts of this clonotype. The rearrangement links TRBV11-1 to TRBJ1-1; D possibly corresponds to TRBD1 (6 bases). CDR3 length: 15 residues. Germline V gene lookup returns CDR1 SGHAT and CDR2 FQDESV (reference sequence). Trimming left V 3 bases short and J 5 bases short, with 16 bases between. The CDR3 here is CASSFAGGRLTEAFF. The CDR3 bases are TGTGCCAGCAGCTTCGCCGGGGGGCGTTTGACTGAAGCTTTCTTT.

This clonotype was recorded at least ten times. CDR3 residues: CASRSSGGRETQYF. CDR3 sequence (DNA): TGTGCCAGCAGAAGTAGCGGGGGAAGGGAGACCCAGTACTTC. J is TRBJ2-5 and V is TRBV12-3 or TRBV12-4, with TRBD2 matching 9 bases. J gave up 5 bases and V 6 bases, and 7 bases lay outside the gene matches. This CDR3 region has 14 residues.

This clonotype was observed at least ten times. CDR3 DNA sequence: TGCAGTGCTAGAGATATCGGGACAGTCTCCTACGAGCAGTACTTC. Protein product: CSARDIGTVSYEQYF. This chain connects TRBV20-1 to TRBJ2-7, with 7 bases aligning to TRBD1. Germline lookup yields CDR1 DFQATT and CDR2 SNEGSKA (reference sequence). The CDR3 spans 15 residues. Losses at the gene ends were 0 bases for V and 0 bases for J; bases not matched to a gene: 5.

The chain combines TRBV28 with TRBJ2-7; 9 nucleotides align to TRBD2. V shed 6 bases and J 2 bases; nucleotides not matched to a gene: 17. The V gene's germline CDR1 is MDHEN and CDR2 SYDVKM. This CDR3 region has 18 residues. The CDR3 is CASRPGQFFLAGTYEQYF. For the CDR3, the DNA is TGTGCCAGCAGGCCGGGACAGTTCTTTCTAGCGGGAACCTACGAGCAGTACTTC.

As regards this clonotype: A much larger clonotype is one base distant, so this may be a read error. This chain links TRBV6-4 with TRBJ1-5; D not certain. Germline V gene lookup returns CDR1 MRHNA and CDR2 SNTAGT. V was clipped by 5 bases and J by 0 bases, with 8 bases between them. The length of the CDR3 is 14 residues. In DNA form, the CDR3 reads TGTGCCAGCAGTTACGGGTTTAGCAATCAGCCCCAGCATTTT. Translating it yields CASSYGFSNQPQHF.

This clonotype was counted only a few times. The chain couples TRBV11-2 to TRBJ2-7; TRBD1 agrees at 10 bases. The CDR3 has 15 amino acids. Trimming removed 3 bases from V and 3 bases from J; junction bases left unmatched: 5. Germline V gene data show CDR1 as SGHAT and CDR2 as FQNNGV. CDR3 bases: TGTGCCAGCAGCTTTGGGACAGGGGCCTTCTACGAGCAGTACTTC. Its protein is CASSFGTGAFYEQYF.

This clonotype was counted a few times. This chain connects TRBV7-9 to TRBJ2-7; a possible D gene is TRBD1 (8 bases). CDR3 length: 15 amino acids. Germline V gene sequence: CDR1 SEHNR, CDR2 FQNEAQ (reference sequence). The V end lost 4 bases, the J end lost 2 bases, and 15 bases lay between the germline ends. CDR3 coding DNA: TGTGCCAGCAGCTGGGGGGGACAGGACGCCTACGAGCAGTACTTC. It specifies CASSWGGQDAYEQYF.

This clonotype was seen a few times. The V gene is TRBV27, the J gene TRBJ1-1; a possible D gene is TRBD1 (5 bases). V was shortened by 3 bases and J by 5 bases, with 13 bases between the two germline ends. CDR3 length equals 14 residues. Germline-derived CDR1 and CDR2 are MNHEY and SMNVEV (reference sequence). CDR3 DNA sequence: TGTGCCAGCAGTTTGCCGGTGGGGGAGACTGAAGCTTTCTTT. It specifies CASSLPVGETEAFF.

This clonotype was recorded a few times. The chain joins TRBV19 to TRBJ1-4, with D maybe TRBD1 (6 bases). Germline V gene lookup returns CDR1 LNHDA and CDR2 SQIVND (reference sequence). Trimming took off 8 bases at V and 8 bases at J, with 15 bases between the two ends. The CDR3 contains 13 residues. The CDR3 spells CASSQGIWEKLFF. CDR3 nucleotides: TGTGCCAGTTCGCAGGGGATCTGGGAAAAACTGTTTTTT.